This T cell receptor beta chain was sequenced for a study of cytomegalovirus exposure and HLA in healthy donors. Study information: There were about 85 million unique TCRs (from HLA-typed donors) in an early data release.

This CDR3 has 17 amino acids. Germline assignment: CDR1 PRHDT and CDR2 FYEKMQ (reference sequence). The J segment lost 6 bases and the V segment lost 4 bases, leaving 12 bases of the junction unmatched. Both 60 Vbeta primers and 13 Jbeta primers went into the PCR. Generated by immunoSEQ multiplex PCR, the TCRdb table keeps only in-frame clones and is missing some. The sample consists of 97,000 or so clones, 83% of them appearing once. Notes on this clone: What it recognizes is unknown.

Study conclusions and caveats: Later analysis identified several of the most significant clusters that appeared linked to common viral pathogens. Cytomegalovirus association was assigned to more than 150 TCR beta chains.

This receptor was taken from a man aged 40-49 years in good health and CMV-seronegative. The chain joins TRBV13 to TRBJ2-2; 9 bases align to TRBD2. The specimen was PBMCs. CDR3 protein: CASSSPLGLALPGELFF. DNA of the CDR3: TGTGCCAGCAGCTCCCCCCTGGGACTAGCCTTGCCCGGGGAGCTGTTTTTT.